The rows below give T cell receptor beta chains drawn from one sample of a study of blood T cell repertoires in COVID-19. Assay: immunoSEQ multiplex PCR; the TCRdb copy retains only in-frame clones and omits some. The sample consists of nearly 50,000 clones, approximately 87% of them appearing once. Sequencing input: peripheral blood. The receptors shown here come from a woman aged 60 to 75 with acute or convalescent COVID-19. Each CDR3 is given with its conserved first and last residue. Fields, in order: clone size, J gene, D gene, V gene, CDR3 DNA, CDR3 protein. D genes are given only for firm matches. Clone size is shown for a subset of rows, as once, few, many or a class of expanded clone.

clone size: NA; J gene: TRBJ1-2; D gene: TRBD1; V gene: TRBV6-6; CDR3 DNA: TGTGCCAGCAGTCACCGAAGATCCGGGACAGCACTCGGCTATGGCTACACCTTC; CDR3 protein: CASSHRRSGTALGYGYTF
clone size: NA; J gene: TRBJ1-2; D gene: TRBD1; V gene: TRBV11-3; CDR3 DNA: TGTGCCAGCAGTTACCGACAGGGCGCTGGCTACACCTTC; CDR3 protein: CASSYRQGAGYTF
clone size: NA; J gene: TRBJ2-2; D gene: NA; V gene: TRBV19; CDR3 DNA: TGTGCCAGTAGGAGCCGGGACACCGGTGGTAACGGGGAGCTGTTTTTT; CDR3 protein: CASRSRDTGGNGELFF
clone size: once; J gene: TRBJ1-2; D gene: NA; V gene: TRBV6-5; CDR3 DNA: TGTGCCAGCAGTTCATTCAAGGGGGGGGCCCACTATGGCTACACCTTC; CDR3 protein: CASSSFKGGAHYGYTF
clone size: NA; J gene: TRBJ2-1; D gene: TRBD2; V gene: TRBV2; CDR3 DNA: TGTGCCAGCAGTGTTAGCGGGAGTGTGGTGTTCTTC; CDR3 protein: CASSVSGSVVFF
clone size: NA; J gene: TRBJ2-1; D gene: NA; V gene: TRBV7-2; CDR3 DNA: TGTGCCAGCAGCTTACTCAAGCACAATGAGCAGTTCTTC; CDR3 protein: CASSLLKHNEQFF
clone size: NA; J gene: TRBJ1-6; D gene: NA; V gene: TRBV30; CDR3 DNA: TGTGCCTGGAGTGGGCAGGCCTATAATTCACCCCTCCACTTT; CDR3 protein: CAWSGQAYNSPLHF
clone size: NA; J gene: TRBJ2-7; D gene: NA; V gene: TRBV5-1; CDR3 DNA: TGCGCCAGCAGCTTGGGACCCGGGAATAGGCACGAGCAGTACTTC; CDR3 protein: CASSLGPGNRHEQYF
clone size: NA; J gene: TRBJ1-4; D gene: TRBD1; V gene: TRBV2; CDR3 DNA: TGTGCCAGCTTGGGACAGAATGAAAAACTGTTTTTT; CDR3 protein: CASLGQNEKLFF
clone size: NA; J gene: TRBJ2-7; D gene: NA; V gene: TRBV7-9; CDR3 DNA: TGTGCCAGCAGCTTATGGGGGGAGAACGAGCAGTACTTC; CDR3 protein: CASSLWGENEQYF
clone size: NA; J gene: TRBJ2-5; D gene: NA; V gene: TRBV5-4; CDR3 DNA: TGTGCCAGCAGCTCCCCGTACGGGGAGGATGGGGAGACCCAGTACTTC; CDR3 protein: CASSSPYGEDGETQYF
clone size: NA; J gene: TRBJ2-1; D gene: TRBD2; V gene: TRBV19; CDR3 DNA: TGTGCCAGTAGTATAGTTACTAGCGGGTTGTACAATGAGCAGTTCTTC; CDR3 protein: CASSIVTSGLYNEQFF
clone size: NA; J gene: TRBJ2-1; D gene: TRBD1; V gene: TRBV7-3; CDR3 DNA: TGTGCCAGCAGCTTAAGCACAGGGGTTTCGAATGAGCAGTTCTTC; CDR3 protein: CASSLSTGVSNEQFF
clone size: NA; J gene: TRBJ2-7; D gene: NA; V gene: TRBV5-1; CDR3 DNA: TGCGCCAGCAGCTTGGCTCTAGAAGGCGAGCAGTACTTC; CDR3 protein: CASSLALEGEQYF
clone size: NA; J gene: TRBJ2-1; D gene: TRBD2; V gene: TRBV6-4; CDR3 DNA: TGTGCCAGCTCTAGCGGGAGGGCCGGAAATGAGCAGTTCTTC; CDR3 protein: CASSSGRAGNEQFF
clone size: NA; J gene: TRBJ2-2; D gene: TRBD2; V gene: TRBV9; CDR3 DNA: TGTGCCAGCAGCCATTTAACTAGCGGAAACACCGGGGAGCTGTTTTTT; CDR3 protein: CASSHLTSGNTGELFF
clone size: NA; J gene: TRBJ1-3; D gene: NA; V gene: TRBV5-6; CDR3 DNA: TGTGCCAGCAGCTTCTGGGGCTTAGGCACCATATATTTT; CDR3 protein: CASSFWGLGTIYF
clone size: NA; J gene: TRBJ1-1; D gene: NA; V gene: TRBV11-2; CDR3 DNA: TGTGCCAGCAGCCGAGTTCGGGGGTCGGACACTGAAGCTTTCTTT; CDR3 protein: CASSRVRGSDTEAFF
clone size: NA; J gene: TRBJ2-5; D gene: NA; V gene: TRBV7-8; CDR3 DNA: TGTGCCAGCAGCTACGCGGGTCCTCAAGAGACCCAGTACTTC; CDR3 protein: CASSYAGPQETQYF
clone size: few; J gene: TRBJ2-5; D gene: NA; V gene: TRBV5-5; CDR3 DNA: TGTGCCAGCAGCCTCTACATCAGCGTTGGCGCAGAGACCCAGTACTTC; CDR3 protein: CASSLYISVGAETQYF
clone size: NA; J gene: TRBJ2-1; D gene: TRBD2; V gene: TRBV5-6; CDR3 DNA: TGTGCCAGCAGCTTGGAAGGACTAGCAACACACAATGAGCAGTTCTTC; CDR3 protein: CASSLEGLATHNEQFF
clone size: NA; J gene: TRBJ2-1; D gene: TRBD2; V gene: TRBV6-5; CDR3 DNA: TGTGCCAGCAGTTACTCGTCTAGCGGGATTGTGAATGAGCAGTTCTTC; CDR3 protein: CASSYSSSGIVNEQFF
clone size: NA; J gene: TRBJ2-1; D gene: TRBD2; V gene: TRBV9; CDR3 DNA: TGTGCCAGCAGCGTAGCTCACGGGGGGGCACATGAGCAGTTCTTC; CDR3 protein: CASSVAHGGAHEQFF
clone size: NA; J gene: TRBJ2-5; D gene: TRBD2; V gene: TRBV9; CDR3 DNA: TGTGCCAGCAGCGTAGGAGGACTAGCGGGAGGCGGGGAGACCCAGTACTTC; CDR3 protein: CASSVGGLAGGGETQYF
clone size: NA; J gene: TRBJ1-6; D gene: NA; V gene: TRBV5-1; CDR3 DNA: TGCGCCAGCAGCTTGGGATCGGGGGGGAGTAATTCACCCCTCCACTTT; CDR3 protein: CASSLGSGGSNSPLHF
clone size: NA; J gene: TRBJ1-2; D gene: NA; V gene: TRBV15; CDR3 DNA: TGTGCCACCAGCAGAGATACGGGGGGCTACACCTTC; CDR3 protein: CATSRDTGGYTF
clone size: NA; J gene: TRBJ1-1; D gene: NA; V gene: TRBV3-1/TRBV3-2; CDR3 DNA: TGTGCCAGCAGCCAAGAATGGCAGGGGAGCACTGAAGCTTTCTTT; CDR3 protein: CASSQEWQGSTEAFF
clone size: NA; J gene: TRBJ2-3; D gene: TRBD2; V gene: TRBV5-1; CDR3 DNA: TGCGCCAGCAGCATAACCGGGACTAGCGGGGTTAGCACAGATACGCAGTATTTT; CDR3 protein: CASSITGTSGVSTDTQYF
clone size: NA; J gene: TRBJ1-1; D gene: TRBD1; V gene: TRBV7-2; CDR3 DNA: TGTGCCAGCAGACCCGACAGGGTTACTGAAGCTTTCTTT; CDR3 protein: CASRPDRVTEAFF
clone size: NA; J gene: TRBJ2-3; D gene: TRBD2; V gene: TRBV15; CDR3 DNA: TGTGCCACCAGCAGGGGGACTAGCGGGATCGACGGGGCAGATACGCAGTATTTT; CDR3 protein: CATSRGTSGIDGADTQYF
clone size: NA; J gene: TRBJ1-1; D gene: NA; V gene: TRBV6-5; CDR3 DNA: TGTGCCAGCACCGGACCCGGGGGGAACACTGAAGCTTTCTTT; CDR3 protein: CASTGPGGNTEAFF
clone size: NA; J gene: TRBJ2-1; D gene: TRBD2; V gene: TRBV19; CDR3 DNA: TGTGCCAGTAGTATCGGGGTGGGTGGACTAGCGGCATACAATGAGCAGTTCTTC; CDR3 protein: CASSIGVGGLAAYNEQFF
clone size: NA; J gene: TRBJ2-1; D gene: NA; V gene: TRBV30; CDR3 DNA: TGTGCCTGGAGAAGGGCGGGGAATGAGCAGTTCTTC; CDR3 protein: CAWRRAGNEQFF
clone size: NA; J gene: TRBJ1-2; D gene: TRBD1; V gene: TRBV14; CDR3 DNA: TGTGCCAGCAGACCTACAGGGGCCGGCTATGGCTACACCTTC; CDR3 protein: CASRPTGAGYGYTF
clone size: NA; J gene: TRBJ2-1; D gene: TRBD1; V gene: TRBV6-4; CDR3 DNA: TGTGCCAGCGCCTTATCCCCCGCAGGTAAGGGGGCGAGCCACTACAATGAGCAGTTCTTC; CDR3 protein: CASALSPAGKGASHYNEQFF
clone size: NA; J gene: TRBJ2-2; D gene: NA; V gene: TRBV4-1; CDR3 DNA: TGCGCCAGCAGCCAAGAAGGGACACCCACCGGGGAGCTGTTTTTT; CDR3 protein: CASSQEGTPTGELFF
clone size: NA; J gene: TRBJ2-1; D gene: TRBD2; V gene: TRBV7-3; CDR3 DNA: TGTGCCAGCAGCGCGACGGGACTAGCCTTTAATGGCAATGAGCAGTTCTTC; CDR3 protein: CASSATGLAFNGNEQFF
clone size: NA; J gene: TRBJ1-6; D gene: NA; V gene: TRBV21-1; CDR3 DNA: TGTGCCAGCAGCAAACGGACAGGGGGGCGCTCCAGCTCACCCCTCCACTTT; CDR3 protein: CASSKRTGGRSSSPLHF
clone size: NA; J gene: TRBJ1-1; D gene: NA; V gene: TRBV6-6; CDR3 DNA: TGTGCCAGCAGAATACAGGGTGTTGAGAACACTGAAGCTTTCTTT; CDR3 protein: CASRIQGVENTEAFF
clone size: NA; J gene: TRBJ2-5; D gene: TRBD1; V gene: TRBV5-1; CDR3 DNA: TGCGCCAGCAGAGGACAGGCTTTAGAGACCCAGTACTTC; CDR3 protein: CASRGQALETQYF
clone size: NA; J gene: TRBJ2-3; D gene: TRBD1; V gene: TRBV6-5; CDR3 DNA: TGTGCCAGCAGGGGGGGACAGGGCACAGATACGCAGTATTTT; CDR3 protein: CASRGGQGTDTQYF
clone size: NA; J gene: TRBJ1-5; D gene: NA; V gene: TRBV7-8; CDR3 DNA: TGTGCCAGCAGCTTAACGGGTGGTATGGAGCCCCAGCATTTT; CDR3 protein: CASSLTGGMEPQHF
clone size: NA; J gene: TRBJ2-5; D gene: NA; V gene: TRBV3-1/TRBV3-2; CDR3 DNA: TGTGCCAGCAGCGCATTTGAGCGGGCTCAAGAGACCCAGTACTTC; CDR3 protein: CASSAFERAQETQYF
clone size: NA; J gene: TRBJ1-2; D gene: TRBD1; V gene: TRBV29-1; CDR3 DNA: TGCAGCGTTGAAGCCCAGGGGGCGGTCTATGGCTACACCTTC; CDR3 protein: CSVEAQGAVYGYTF
clone size: NA; J gene: TRBJ2-7; D gene: NA; V gene: TRBV2; CDR3 DNA: TGTGCCAGCACCCCCAGACCATCAGGGCAGTACTTC; CDR3 protein: CASTPRPSGQYF
clone size: NA; J gene: TRBJ2-2; D gene: TRBD1; V gene: TRBV7-2; CDR3 DNA: TGTGCCAGCAGTCGACAGGGATCGAACACCGGGGAGCTGTTTTTT; CDR3 protein: CASSRQGSNTGELFF
clone size: NA; J gene: TRBJ2-1; D gene: NA; V gene: TRBV18; CDR3 DNA: TGTGCCAGCTCACCTGGCGGGGTGGGGCAGTTCTTC; CDR3 protein: CASSPGGVGQFF